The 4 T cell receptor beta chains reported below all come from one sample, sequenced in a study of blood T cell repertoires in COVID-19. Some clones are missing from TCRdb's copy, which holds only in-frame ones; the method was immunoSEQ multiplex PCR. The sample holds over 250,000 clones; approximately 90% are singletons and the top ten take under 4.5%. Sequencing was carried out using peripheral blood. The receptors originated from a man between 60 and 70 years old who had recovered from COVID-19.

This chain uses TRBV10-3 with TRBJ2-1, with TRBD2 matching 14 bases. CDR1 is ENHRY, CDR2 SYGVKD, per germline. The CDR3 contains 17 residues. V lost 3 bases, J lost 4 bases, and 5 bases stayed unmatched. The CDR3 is CAISDPGLAGVYNEQFF. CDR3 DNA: TGTGCCATCAGTGACCCGGGACTAGCGGGGGTTTACAATGAGCAGTTCTTC.

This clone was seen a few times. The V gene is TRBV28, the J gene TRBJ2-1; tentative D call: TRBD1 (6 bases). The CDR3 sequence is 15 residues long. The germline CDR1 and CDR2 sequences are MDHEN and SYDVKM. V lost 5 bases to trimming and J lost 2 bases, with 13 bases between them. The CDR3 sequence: CASSLRDNTYNEQFF. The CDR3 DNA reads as TGTGCCAGCAGTCTCCGGGACAACACCTACAATGAGCAGTTCTTC.

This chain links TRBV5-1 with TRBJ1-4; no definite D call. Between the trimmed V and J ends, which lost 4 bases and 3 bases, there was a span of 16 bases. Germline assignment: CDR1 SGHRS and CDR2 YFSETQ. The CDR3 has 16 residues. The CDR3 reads CASSAQWPEANEKLFF. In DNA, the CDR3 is TGCGCCAGCAGCGCCCAGTGGCCGGAGGCTAATGAAAAACTGTTTTTT.

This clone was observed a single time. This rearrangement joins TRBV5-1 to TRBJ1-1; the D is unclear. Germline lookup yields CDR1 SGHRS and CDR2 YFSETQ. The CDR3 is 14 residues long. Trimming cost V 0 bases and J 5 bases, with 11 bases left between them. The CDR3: CASSLGGAGTEAFF. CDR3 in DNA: TGCGCCAGCAGCTTGGGTGGTGCGGGGACTGAAGCTTTCTTT.